The TCR beta chain under discussion was sequenced for a study of molecular identifiers for immune sequencing clone quantification. This clonotype was detected many times. Its antigen is unknown. TCRdb ran MiXCR on the PCR reads and lists one entry per CDR3 protein. The repertoire holds some 320,000 distinct CDR3 sequences, with roughly 23% as singletons. Germline CDR1 is SNHLY and CDR2 is FYNNEI. This CDR3 is 13 amino acids long. Trimming took 10 bases from V and 5 from J; bases not matched to a gene: 10. Preparation of naive CD8 libraries involved roughly 20,000 to 1,000,000 sorted cells and 10%, 30% or 50% RNA. Study results and limitations: The share of molecules held by clones above 20 RNA copies was over 99% in effector cells and under 1% in naive cells.

The genes are TRBV2 and TRBJ1-2, with TRBD1 matching 7 bases. This receptor was identified in a human donor in good health. Some libraries in this study had Jurkat cell RNA spiked in. Sequencing was done on a sample of naive CD8+ T cells from blood, with Jurkat cell RNA spiked in. The subset denotes: FACS-sorted CD8+CD4-CCR7+CD45RA+ naive T cells. The DNA for the CDR3 is TGTGCCATCAAAGGGACAGAGGGATATGGCTACACCTTC. This encodes CAIKGTEGYGYTF.